The TCR beta chain described here comes from a study of Ad26.COV2.S vaccination and SARS-CoV-2 variants. Study-wide findings and caveats: Non-spike TCR breadth did not differ much between vaccine and placebo recipients. Vaccinees showed greater spike-specific TCR breadth than placebo recipients.

Clones were sequenced by immunoSEQ multiplex PCR, and TCRdb holds only the in-frame ones, with some missing. The sample includes fewer than 900,000 clones, more than 80% of them seen just once. Regarding treatment: approximately 18 received Ad26.COV2.S at low or high dose, single or two shots; several received placebo; per-sample allocation not given. Repertoires come from day 63 after the first vaccine or placebo injection. In Boston, the donor was an adult between 18-55 years of age. SARS-CoV-2 spike from the Wuhan strain was encoded by the vaccine, an Ad26 vector. On this clone itself: Its target is not known. The same CDR3 also results from other DNA sequences found in this sample.

The specimen was peripheral blood, collected in a trial of Ad26.COV2.S vaccine versus placebo. The receptor's source is a person between 18 and 59 years old who received the Ad26.COV2.S COVID-19 vaccine or a placebo.

CDR3 coding DNA: TGCGCCAGCAGCCACAGGACCAGGGAGAACTATGGCTACACCTTC. It encodes CASSHRTRENYGYTF. V usage is TRBV4-3 and J usage is TRBJ1-2, with a possible D match to TRBD1 (5 bases). This CDR3 contains 15 residues. V was cut by 3 bases and J by 2 bases, with 13 bases left in between. Germline CDR1 reads LGHNA; CDR2 reads YSLEER.